This note documents a single T cell receptor (beta chain) sequence. The antigen is unknown. UMI-labeled 5' RACE yielded the TRB cDNA libraries. From its re-call of the 5' RACE reads, TCRdb lists each CDR3 protein once, without DNA. Its table lists under 90,000 distinct CDR3 sequences. Germline-derived CDR1 and CDR2 are SGHTS and YDEGEE. This CDR3 region has 11 residues. This entry is derived from a study of CXCR3-negative and CXCR3-positive naive CD8 T cells. Naive CD8+ T lymphocytes were specified as CD45RO-CCR7+CD27+CD95-. Study observations and caveats: More hydrophobic TRB CDR3s occurred in CXCR3-positive than in CXCR3-negative naive cells.

This clonotype was sampled from a human donor in good health. Some clones in this sample may be carry-over from other donors' samples. This sequence joins TRBV5-8 and TRBJ1-2; the D call from TCRdb, TRBD1, cannot be confirmed without DNA. Sequencing input: naive CXCR3+ CD8+ T cells from blood. Regarding subset: CD45RO-CCR7+CD27+CD95- naive CD8+ T cells expressing CXCR3 (TNR3+). The CDR3 loop is CASSGDRTYTF.